This entry concerns a single TCR beta chain. Sequencing was performed with immunoSEQ multiplex PCR; in TCRdb, only in-frame clones are kept and a portion is missing. Found here are approximately 190,000 clones, approximately 90% of them singletons; the top ten hold 1.5% to 2%. The data are from a study of control samples from healthy donors and cancer patients. Sequencing used blood. This clonotype originated in a man aged 25 to 45 in good health.

CDR3 protein: CASSQDLRGLAGGPAGELFF. CDR3 in DNA: TGTGCCAGCAGCCAAGATCTCCGAGGACTAGCGGGGGGGCCGGCCGGGGAGCTGTTTTTT. The genes are TRBV4-2 and TRBJ2-2, with 15 positions matching TRBD2. Germline assignment: CDR1 LGHNA and CDR2 YNFKEQ. Losses at the gene ends were 0 bases for V and 6 bases for J; bases not matched to a gene: 11. The CDR3 has 20 amino acids.